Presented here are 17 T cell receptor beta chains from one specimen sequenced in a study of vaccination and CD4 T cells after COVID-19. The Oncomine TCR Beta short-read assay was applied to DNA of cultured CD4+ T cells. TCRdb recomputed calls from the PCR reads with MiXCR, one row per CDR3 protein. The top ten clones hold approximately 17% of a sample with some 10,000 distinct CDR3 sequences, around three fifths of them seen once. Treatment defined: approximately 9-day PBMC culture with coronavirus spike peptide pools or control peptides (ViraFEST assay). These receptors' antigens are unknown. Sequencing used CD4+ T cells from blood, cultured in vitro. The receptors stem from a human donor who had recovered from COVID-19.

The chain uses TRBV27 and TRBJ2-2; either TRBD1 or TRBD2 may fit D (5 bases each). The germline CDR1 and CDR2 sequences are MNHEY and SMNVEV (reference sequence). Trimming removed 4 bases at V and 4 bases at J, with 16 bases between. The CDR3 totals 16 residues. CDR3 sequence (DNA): TGTGCCAGCAGTTCACCCCTAGTGGGGGTCACCGGGGAGCTGTTTTTT. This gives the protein CASSSPLVGVTGELFF.

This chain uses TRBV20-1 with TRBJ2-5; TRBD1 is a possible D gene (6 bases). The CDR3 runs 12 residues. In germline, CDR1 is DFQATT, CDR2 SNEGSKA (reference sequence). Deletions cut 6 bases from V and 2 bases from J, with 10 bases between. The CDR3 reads CSAAGQQETQYF. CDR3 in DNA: TGCAGTGCAGCCGGACAGCAAGAGACCCAGTACTTC.

The CDR3 is CASSPREPTNTEAFF. As DNA, the CDR3 is TGTGCCAGCAGCCCCAGGGAACCGACGAACACTGAAGCTTTCTTT. This sequence joins TRBV6-2 or TRBV6-3 and TRBJ1-1, with D maybe TRBD1 (5 bases). The CDR3 length is 15 residues. Germline V gene sequence: CDR1 MNHEY, CDR2 SVGEGT. V was cut by 6 bases and J by 1 base, with 15 bases left in between.

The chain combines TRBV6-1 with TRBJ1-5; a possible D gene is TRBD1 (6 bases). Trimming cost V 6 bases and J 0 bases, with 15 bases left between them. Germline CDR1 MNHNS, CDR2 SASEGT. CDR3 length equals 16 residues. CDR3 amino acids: CASSTTGQISNQPQHF. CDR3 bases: TGTGCCAGCAGCACCACGGGACAAATTAGCAATCAGCCCCAGCATTTT.

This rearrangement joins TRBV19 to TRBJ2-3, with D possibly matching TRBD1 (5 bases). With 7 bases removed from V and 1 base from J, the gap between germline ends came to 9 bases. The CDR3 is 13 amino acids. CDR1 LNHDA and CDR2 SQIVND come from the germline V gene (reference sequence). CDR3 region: CASTLQGTDTQYF. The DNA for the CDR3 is TGTGCCAGTACTTTACAGGGCACAGATACGCAGTATTTT.

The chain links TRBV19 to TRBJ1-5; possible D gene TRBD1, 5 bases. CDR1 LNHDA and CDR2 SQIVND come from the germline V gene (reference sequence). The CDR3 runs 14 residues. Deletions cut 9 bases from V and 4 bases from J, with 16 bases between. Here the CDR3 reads CASRMGLPNQPQHF. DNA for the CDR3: TGTGCCAGCCGCATGGGGCTGCCTAATCAGCCCCAGCATTTT.

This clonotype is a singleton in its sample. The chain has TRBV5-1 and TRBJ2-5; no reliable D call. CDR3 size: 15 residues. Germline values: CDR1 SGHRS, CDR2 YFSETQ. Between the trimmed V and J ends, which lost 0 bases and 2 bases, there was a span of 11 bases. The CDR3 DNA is TGCGCCAGCAGCTTGGCCAATCAGGTTCAAGAGACCCAGTACTTC. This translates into CASSLANQVQETQYF.

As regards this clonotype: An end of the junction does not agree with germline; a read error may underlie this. CDR3 protein: CVSSPSAGSSYNSPLHF. CDR3 sequence (DNA): TGTGTCAGCAGTCCCTCAGCCGGTAGCTCCTATAATTCACCCCTCCACTTT. The chain carries TRBV27 and TRBJ1-6; D remains unclear. CDR3 length: 17 amino acids. Per germline, CDR1 MNHEY and CDR2 SMNVEV (reference sequence).

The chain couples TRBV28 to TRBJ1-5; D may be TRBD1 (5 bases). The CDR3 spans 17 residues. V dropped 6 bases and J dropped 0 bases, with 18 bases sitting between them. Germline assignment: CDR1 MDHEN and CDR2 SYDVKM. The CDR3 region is CASRTGTVVGSNQPQHF. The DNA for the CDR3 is TGTGCCAGCAGGACCGGGACGGTGGTTGGTAGCAATCAGCCCCAGCATTTT.

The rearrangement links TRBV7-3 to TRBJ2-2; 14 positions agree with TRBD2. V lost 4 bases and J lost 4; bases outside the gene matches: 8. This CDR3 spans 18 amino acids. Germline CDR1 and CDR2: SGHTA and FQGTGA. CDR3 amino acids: CASSYGTSGGGVTGELFF. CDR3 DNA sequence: TGTGCCAGCAGCTATGGGACTAGCGGGGGAGGAGTCACCGGGGAGCTGTTTTTT.

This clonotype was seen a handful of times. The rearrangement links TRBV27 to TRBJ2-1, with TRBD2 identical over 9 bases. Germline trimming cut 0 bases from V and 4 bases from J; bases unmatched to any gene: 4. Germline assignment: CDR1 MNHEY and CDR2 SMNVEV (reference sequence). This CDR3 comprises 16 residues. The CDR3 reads CASSLSLTSGYNEQFF. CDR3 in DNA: TGTGCCAGCAGTTTATCGTTGACTAGCGGTTACAATGAGCAGTTCTTC.

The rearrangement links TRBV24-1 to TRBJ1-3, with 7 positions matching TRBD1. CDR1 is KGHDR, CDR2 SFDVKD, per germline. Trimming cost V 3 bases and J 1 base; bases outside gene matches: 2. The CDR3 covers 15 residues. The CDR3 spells CATSDPDRSGNTIYF. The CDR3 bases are TGTGCCACCAGTGATCCGGACAGGTCTGGAAACACCATATATTTT.

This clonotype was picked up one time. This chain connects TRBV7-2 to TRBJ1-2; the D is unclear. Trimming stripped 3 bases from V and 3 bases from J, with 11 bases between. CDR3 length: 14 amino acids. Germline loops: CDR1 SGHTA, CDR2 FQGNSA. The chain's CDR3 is CASSLEQRYYGYTF. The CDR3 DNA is TGTGCCAGCAGCTTGGAACAGCGTTACTATGGCTACACCTTC.

The CDR3 DNA follows: TGCAGTGCCTTTCAGGGACCGGCGACAGGGATGTTTTTT. Encoded protein: CSAFQGPATGMFF. The chain recombines TRBV20-1 with TRBJ1-4, with 7 bases lining up with TRBD1. V dropped 6 bases and J dropped 15; count of bases not matched to a gene: 16. CDR1 DFQATT and CDR2 SNEGSKA come from the germline V gene (reference sequence). The CDR3 sequence is 13 residues long.

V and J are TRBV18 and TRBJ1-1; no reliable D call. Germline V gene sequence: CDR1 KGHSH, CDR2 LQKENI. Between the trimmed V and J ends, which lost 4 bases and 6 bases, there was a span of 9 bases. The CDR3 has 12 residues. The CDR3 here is CASSRGGAEAFF. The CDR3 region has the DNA TGTGCCAGCTCACGGGGTGGCGCTGAAGCTTTCTTT.

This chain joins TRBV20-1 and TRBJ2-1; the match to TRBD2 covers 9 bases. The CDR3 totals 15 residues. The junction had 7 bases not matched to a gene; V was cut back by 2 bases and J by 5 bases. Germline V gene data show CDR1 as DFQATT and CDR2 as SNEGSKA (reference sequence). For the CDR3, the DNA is TGCAGTGCTAGAAGATTAGCGGGAGATAACAATGAGCAGTTCTTC. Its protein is CSARRLAGDNNEQFF.

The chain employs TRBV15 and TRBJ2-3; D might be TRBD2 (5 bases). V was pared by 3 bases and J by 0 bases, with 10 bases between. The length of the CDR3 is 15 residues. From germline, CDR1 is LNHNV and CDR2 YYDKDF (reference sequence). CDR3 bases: TGTGCCACCAGCAGGAGCGGAGCTAGCACAGATACGCAGTATTTT. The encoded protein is CATSRSGASTDTQYF.